What follows is one TCR beta chain and its context. The antigen is undetermined. The CDR3 extends 3 residues past the end of the read, so its final part is completed from the germline J gene. The sample is drawn from a study of T cell clonality in common variable immunodeficiency. Most patients and controls had Caucasian heritage. Assay used: immunoSEQ multiplex PCR; TCRdb lists only in-frame clones, some missing. The sample is made up of 50,000 to 55,000 clones, none counted only once. The CDR3 has 13 residues. Trimming pared 2 bases from V and 7 bases from J, leaving 11 bases between. Germline loops: CDR1 LNHDA, CDR2 SQIVND (reference sequence). Study observations and caveats: Compared with controls, CVID subjects had fewer shared TCRbeta clones. CVID patient heterogeneity limited repertoire-clinical complication correlations.

This sequence originates from a person aged 18-70 years in good health. This chain uses TRBV19 with TRBJ1-1; a possible D gene is TRBD1 (6 bases). The sample taken for sequencing was peripheral blood mononuclear cells. This CDR3 reads CASSIQGRGEAFF. CDR3 bases read: TGTGCCAGTAGTATACAGGGGAGAGGTGAA.